The clone carrying this T cell receptor beta chain was seen more than once but under ten times. The CDR3 consists of 14 residues. Germline loops: CDR1 SQVTM, CDR2 ANQGSEA. This record comes from a study of blood T cell repertoires in COVID-19. The method was immunoSEQ multiplex PCR; TCRdb's version includes in-frame clones alone and lacks a portion of them. Of roughly 290,000 clones listed, around 89% were seen once; the top ten hold about 1.7%. The chain employs TRBV29-1 and TRBJ1-2, with D perhaps TRBD1 (6 bases). The sample comprised PBMCs or T cells enriched from blood (not recorded which). This TCR was recovered from a woman between 18 and 29 years old with acute COVID-19. The CDR3 DNA is TGCAGTGAGTCGGGGCCGGACAGAATCTATGGCTACACCTTC. Its protein is CSESGPDRIYGYTF.